This T cell receptor (beta chain) is from a study of human T cells and chemical hapten exposure. Indicated time point: pre-sensitization, week 0. Indicated treatment: therapeutic diphenylcyclopropenone sensitization with weekly scalp DPC. Trimming removed 0 bases from V and 5 bases from J, with 10 bases in between. Germline V CDR1 and CDR2: SQVTM, ANQGSEA. The CDR3 has 14 amino acids. TCRdb redid the calling of the RACE reads with MiXCR, one entry per CDR3 protein. The table includes some 74,000 distinct CDR3 sequences, less than 15% detected once. A few counts support this clonotype. This sequence originates from a woman in her forties or fifties with alopecia areata. Some clones in this sample may be carry-over from other donors' samples. Source: whole blood, taken in connection with sensitization to the hapten diphenylcyclopropenone (DPC). This sequence joins TRBV29-1 and TRBJ1-4; a possible D gene is TRBD1 (5 bases). CDR3 bases: TGCAGCGTTGAAGATCCGGGGCTGAATGAAAAACTGTTTTTT. Its protein is CSVEDPGLNEKLFF.